These T cell receptor beta chains were read from a single sample in a study of blood T cell repertoires in COVID-19. The protocol was immunoSEQ multiplex PCR, while the TCRdb copy is restricted to in-frame clones and leaves out a portion. The table includes about 380,000 clones, approximately 77% detected once. The specimen was peripheral blood. All receptors come from a human donor with acute or convalescent COVID-19. The donor label of this sample is uncertain. Each CDR3 is given with its conserved first and last residue. D genes are given only for firm matches. Clone sizes are given selectively: once, few, many, or a class where the clone is expanded.

clone_size,d_call,cdr3_length,v_call,j_call,cdr3_nt,cdr3_aa
NA,TRBD2,13,TRBV19,TRBJ2-1,TGTGCCAGCGTCGCGGGAGGGCCCAATGAGCAGTTCTTC,CASVAGGPNEQFF
NA,TRBD1,15,TRBV18,TRBJ2-1,TGTGCCAGCTCAGCTCGACAGGGGGCCTACAATGAGCAGTTCTTC,CASSARQGAYNEQFF
NA,NA,15,TRBV27,TRBJ1-5,TGTGCCAACCTTTGGAGGGGCGGGGGCAATCAGCCCCAGCATTTT,CANLWRGGGNQPQHF
NA,TRBD1,14,TRBV7-8,TRBJ1-5,TGTGCCAGCAGGCAACAGGGGGCCGATCAGCCCCAGCATTTT,CASRQQGADQPQHF
NA,TRBD1,16,TRBV4-2,TRBJ2-3,TGTGCCAGCAGCAAGATACAGGGGTATAGCACAGATACGCAGTATTTT,CASSKIQGYSTDTQYF
NA,NA,14,TRBV7-9,TRBJ1-5,TGTGCCAGCAGCTCCGTATATAGCAATCAGCCCCAGCATTTT,CASSSVYSNQPQHF
NA,TRBD1,14,TRBV18,TRBJ2-7,TGTGCCAGCTCACCACTGGACAGGGCCTACGAGCAGTACTTC,CASSPLDRAYEQYF
NA,TRBD1,15,TRBV5-1,TRBJ1-6,TGCGCCAGCTCCTCCTCCGGGACAGATAATTCACCCCTCCACTTT,CASSSSGTDNSPLHF
NA,TRBD2,16,TRBV2,TRBJ2-7,TGTGCCAGCAGTGAACGACGGGGCGGGGGGCGCTACGAGCAGTACTTC,CASSERRGGGRYEQYF
NA,TRBD1,14,TRBV30,TRBJ1-6,TGTGCCTGGAGTCTACAGGGGGCAGGGTCACCCCTCCACTTT,CAWSLQGAGSPLHF
few,NA,14,TRBV6-5,TRBJ2-3,TGTGCCAGCAGCCGGGGGGCGAGCACAGATACGCAGTATTTT,CASSRGASTDTQYF
NA,TRBD2,16,TRBV11-1,TRBJ2-2,TGTGCCAGCACCGAGACTAGCGGGGCCTACACCGGGGAGCTGTTTTTT,CASTETSGAYTGELFF
NA,NA,14,TRBV2,TRBJ2-5,TGTGCCAGCAGTGAGACGACAGTCAAGGAGACCCAGTACTTC,CASSETTVKETQYF
once,TRBD1,14,TRBV6-5,TRBJ1-2,TGTGCCAGCAGTACCAGGGGGCGAGACTATGGCTACACCTTC,CASSTRGRDYGYTF
NA,NA,14,TRBV6-5,TRBJ2-3,TGTGCCAGCAGCACAGGGAGGGGAAAAGATACGCAGTATTTT,CASSTGRGKDTQYF
NA,TRBD1,16,TRBV7-8,TRBJ1-1,TGTGCCAGCAGCTCTCCGCAGGGGGGAATGAACACTGAAGCTTTCTTT,CASSSPQGGMNTEAFF
NA,TRBD2,15,TRBV9,TRBJ2-3,TGTGCCAGCAGCCCTCAGCGGGGTTTCACAGATACGCAGTATTTT,CASSPQRGFTDTQYF
few,TRBD1,14,TRBV2,TRBJ1-5,TGTGCCAGCAGTCGACAGGGGATTAATCAGCCCCAGCATTTT,CASSRQGINQPQHF
NA,NA,13,TRBV19,TRBJ2-7,TGTGCCAGTAGCAGGGATTTACCCTACGAGCAGTACTTC,CASSRDLPYEQYF
NA,NA,16,TRBV27,TRBJ2-2,TGTGCCAGCAGTTTTATGTGGAGGGCGAACACCGGGGAGCTGTTTTTT,CASSFMWRANTGELFF
NA,TRBD1,15,TRBV6-5,TRBJ1-4,TGTGCCAGCAGTCCCAAACAGGGGTGGTTTGAAAAACTGTTTTTT,CASSPKQGWFEKLFF